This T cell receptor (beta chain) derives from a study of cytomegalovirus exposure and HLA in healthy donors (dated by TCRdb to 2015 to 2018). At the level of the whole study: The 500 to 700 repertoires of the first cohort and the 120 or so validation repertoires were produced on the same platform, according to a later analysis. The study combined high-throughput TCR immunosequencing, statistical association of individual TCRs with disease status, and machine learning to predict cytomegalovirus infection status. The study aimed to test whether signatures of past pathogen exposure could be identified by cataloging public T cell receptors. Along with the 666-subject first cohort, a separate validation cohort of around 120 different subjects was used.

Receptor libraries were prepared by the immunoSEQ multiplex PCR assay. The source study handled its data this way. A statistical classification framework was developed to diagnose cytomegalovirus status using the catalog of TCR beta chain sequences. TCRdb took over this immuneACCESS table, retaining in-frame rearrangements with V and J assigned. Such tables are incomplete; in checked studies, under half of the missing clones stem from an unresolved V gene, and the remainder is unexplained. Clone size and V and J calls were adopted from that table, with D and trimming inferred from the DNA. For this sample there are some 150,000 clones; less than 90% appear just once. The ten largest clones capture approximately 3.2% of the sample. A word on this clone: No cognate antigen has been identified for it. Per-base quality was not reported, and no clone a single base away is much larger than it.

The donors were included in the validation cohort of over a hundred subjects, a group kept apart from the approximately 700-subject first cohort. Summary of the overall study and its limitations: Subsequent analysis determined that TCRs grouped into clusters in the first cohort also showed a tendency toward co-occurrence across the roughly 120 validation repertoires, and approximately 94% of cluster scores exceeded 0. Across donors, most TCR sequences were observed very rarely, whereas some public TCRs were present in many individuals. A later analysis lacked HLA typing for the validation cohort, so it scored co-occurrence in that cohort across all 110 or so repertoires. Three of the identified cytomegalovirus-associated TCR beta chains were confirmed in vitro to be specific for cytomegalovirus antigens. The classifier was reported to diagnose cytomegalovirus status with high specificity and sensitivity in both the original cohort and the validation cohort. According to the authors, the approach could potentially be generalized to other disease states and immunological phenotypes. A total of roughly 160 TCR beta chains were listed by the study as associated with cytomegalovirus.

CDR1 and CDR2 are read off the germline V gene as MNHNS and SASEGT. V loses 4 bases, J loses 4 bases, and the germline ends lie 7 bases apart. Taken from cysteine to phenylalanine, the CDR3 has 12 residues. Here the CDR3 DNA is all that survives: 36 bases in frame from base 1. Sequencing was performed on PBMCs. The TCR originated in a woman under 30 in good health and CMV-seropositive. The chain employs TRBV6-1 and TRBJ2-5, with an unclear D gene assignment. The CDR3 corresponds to CASSVLRETQYF. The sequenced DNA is TGTGCCAGCAGTGTACTACGAGAGACCCAGTACTTC.